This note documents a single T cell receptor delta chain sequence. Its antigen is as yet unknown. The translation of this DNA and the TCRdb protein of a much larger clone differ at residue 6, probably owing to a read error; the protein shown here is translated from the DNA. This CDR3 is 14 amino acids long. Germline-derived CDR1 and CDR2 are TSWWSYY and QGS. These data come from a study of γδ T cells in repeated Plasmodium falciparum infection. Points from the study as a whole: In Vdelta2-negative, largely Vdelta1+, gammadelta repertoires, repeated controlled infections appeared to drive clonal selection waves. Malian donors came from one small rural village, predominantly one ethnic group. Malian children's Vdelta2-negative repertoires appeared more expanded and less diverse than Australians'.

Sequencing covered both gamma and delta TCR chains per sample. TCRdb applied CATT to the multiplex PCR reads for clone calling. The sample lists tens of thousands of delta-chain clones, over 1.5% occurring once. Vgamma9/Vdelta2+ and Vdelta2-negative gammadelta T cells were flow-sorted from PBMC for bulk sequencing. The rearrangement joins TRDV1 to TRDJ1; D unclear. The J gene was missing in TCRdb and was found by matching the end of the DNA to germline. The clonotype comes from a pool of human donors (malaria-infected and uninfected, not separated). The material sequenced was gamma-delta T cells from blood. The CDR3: CALGAHKNTDKLIF. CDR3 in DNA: TGTGCTCTTGGGGCACACAAAAACACCGACAAACTCATCTTT.